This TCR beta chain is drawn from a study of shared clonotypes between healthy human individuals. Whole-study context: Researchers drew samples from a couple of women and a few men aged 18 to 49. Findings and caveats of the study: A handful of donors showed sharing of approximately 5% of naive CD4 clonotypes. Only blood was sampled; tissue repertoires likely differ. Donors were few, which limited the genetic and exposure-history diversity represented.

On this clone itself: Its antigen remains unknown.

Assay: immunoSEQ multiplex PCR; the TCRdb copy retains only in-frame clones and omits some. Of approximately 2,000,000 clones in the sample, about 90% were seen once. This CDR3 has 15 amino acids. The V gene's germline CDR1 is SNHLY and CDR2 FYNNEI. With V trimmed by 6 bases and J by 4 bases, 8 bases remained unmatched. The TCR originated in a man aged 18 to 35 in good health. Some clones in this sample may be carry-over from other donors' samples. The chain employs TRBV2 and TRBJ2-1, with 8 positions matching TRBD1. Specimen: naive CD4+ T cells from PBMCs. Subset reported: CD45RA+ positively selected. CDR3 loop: CASSAGQGRYNEQFF. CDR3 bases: TGTGCCAGCAGCGCCGGACAGGGCCGTTACAATGAGCAGTTCTTC.